The 25 T cell receptor beta chains in this list originate from one sample, sequenced in a study of blood T cell repertoires in COVID-19. The data were produced by immunoSEQ multiplex PCR, yet TCRdb's version contains in-frame clones alone and is incomplete. The sample has about 78,000 clones, approximately 80% seen once; the top ten hold approximately 5.8%. Sequencing input: peripheral blood. Receptors originate from a man in his sixties with active or convalescent COVID-19.

The chain links TRBV19 to TRBJ1-2, with TRBD1 matching over 7 bases. CDR3 length: 14 amino acids. Unmatched junction bases numbered 8, after V lost 5 bases and J lost 5 bases. Germline assignment: CDR1 LNHDA and CDR2 SQIVND (reference sequence). The CDR3 nucleotides are TGTGCCAGTAGTGTTAGGGGGCCTCGTTATGGCTACACCTTC. As protein: CASSVRGPRYGYTF.

The gene calls are TRBV3-1 (or the pseudogene TRBV3-2) and TRBJ2-3; 11 bases fit TRBD2. V was clipped by 5 bases and J by 6 bases; unmatched bases: 7. Germline-derived CDR1 and CDR2 are LGHDT and YNNKEL (reference sequence). This CDR3 spans 15 amino acids. The CDR3 DNA reads as TGTGCCAGCAGCTACCTAGCGGGGGGCCAGGATACGCAGTATTTT. Protein product: CASSYLAGGQDTQYF.

The CDR3 bases are TGTGCCAGCAGCTTAGCTAACAGGAACACTGAAGCTTTCTTT. This gives the protein CASSLANRNTEAFF. The chain couples TRBV11-2 to TRBJ1-1, with D hard to call. Germline assignment: CDR1 SGHAT and CDR2 FQNNGV. The V gene lost 1 base and the J gene lost 1 base, with 7 bases spanning the gap. The CDR3 has 14 amino acids.

This clone was seen only a few times. The rearrangement uses TRBV27 and TRBJ1-2, with D possibly TRBD1 on 6 matching bases. The CDR3 loop spans 12 amino acids. Germline lookup yields CDR1 MNHEY and CDR2 SMNVEV (reference sequence). The V end was cut by 6 bases, the J end by 8 bases, with 13 bases between. The CDR3 DNA follows: TGTGCCAGCAGGATCCCGGGGGGCGGCTACACCTTC. It yields the protein CASRIPGGGYTF.

The chain has TRBV12-3 or TRBV12-4 and TRBJ1-2; 7 nucleotides line up with TRBD1. The CDR3 is made up of 12 amino acids. With V trimmed by 6 bases and J by 8 bases, 6 bases remained unmatched. The chain's CDR3 is CASRTRDSGYTF. CDR3 coding DNA: TGTGCCAGCAGGACAAGGGACAGCGGCTACACCTTC.

The chain carries TRBV9 and TRBJ2-7; possibly TRBD1 for D (5 bases). The V end lost 0 bases, the J end lost 3 bases, and 10 bases lay between the germline ends. Germline V gene data show CDR1 as SGDLS and CDR2 as YYNGEE. The CDR3 sequence is 14 residues long. In DNA form, the CDR3 reads TGTGCCAGCAGCGTAGATCAGGGAAACTACGAGCAGTACTTC. Residues: CASSVDQGNYEQYF.

This clone was seen only a few times. This sequence joins TRBV4-2 and TRBJ2-7; 8 nucleotides match TRBD1. The CDR3 has 15 amino acids. V lost 0 bases and J lost 1; bases outside the gene matches: 2. Germline V gene lookup returns CDR1 LGHNA and CDR2 YNFKEQ. DNA for the CDR3: TGTGCCAGCAGCCAAGACTACAGGGGGTCCTACGAGCAGTACTTC. It is translated as CASSQDYRGSYEQYF.

A single count supports this clone. This CDR3 is CASSPISGQNTEAFF. CDR3 bases: TGTGCCAGCTCACCTATTAGTGGGCAAAACACTGAAGCTTTCTTT. The chain uses TRBV18 and TRBJ1-1; no reliable D call. The V gene's germline CDR1 is KGHSH and CDR2 LQKENI. Trimming shortened V by 3 bases and J by 2 bases, and 13 bases separated the two germline ends. This CDR3 is 15 amino acids long.

CDR3 sequence (DNA): TGCAGCGTTGTGAGGGGCAGGGGGATGTCGACAGATACGCAGTATTTT. Its translation is CSVVRGRGMSTDTQYF. This chain links TRBV29-1 with TRBJ2-3; TRBD1 agrees at 7 bases. The CDR3 is made up of 16 amino acids. Trimming took 4 bases from V and 3 from J; bases not matched to a gene: 13. Germline CDR1 reads SQVTM; CDR2 reads ANQGSEA.

The chain combines TRBV6-5 with TRBJ1-2; D is unclear. V was trimmed by 0 bases and J by 1 base, leaving 6 bases between them. Germline CDR1 reads MNHEY; CDR2 reads SVGAGI. CDR3 length equals 14 residues. CDR3 nucleotide sequence: TGTGCCAGCAGTTACTCTGAGCTTAACTATGGCTACACCTTC. Translating gives CASSYSELNYGYTF.

The rearrangement links TRBV19 to TRBJ2-7; 7 positions match TRBD1. The junction had 6 bases not matched to a gene; V was cut back by 5 bases and J by 5 bases. The germline V gene encodes CDR1 LNHDA and CDR2 SQIVND (reference sequence). CDR3 size: 13 residues. CDR3 DNA: TGTGCCAGTAGTTCCCGACAGGGCCACGAGCAGTACTTC. It translates to CASSSRQGHEQYF.

CDR3 region: CASRNRGTEAFF. Written as DNA, the CDR3 is TGCGCCAGCAGAAACAGGGGTACTGAAGCTTTCTTT. The chain joins TRBV10-2 to TRBJ1-1, with 7 positions matching TRBD1. The CDR3 runs to 12 residues. Germline V gene sequence: CDR1 WSHSY, CDR2 SAAADI. V was clipped by 6 bases and J by 5 bases; unmatched bases: 3.

The rearrangement uses TRBV9 and TRBJ2-7, with 11 bases lining up with TRBD1. In germline, CDR1 is SGDLS, CDR2 YYNGEE. V lost 4 bases, J lost 5 bases, and 8 bases stayed unmatched. The CDR3 totals 15 residues. Written as DNA, the CDR3 is TGTGCCAGCAGCCCACGGGACAGGGGGTGGAACGAGCAGTACTTC. Its protein is CASSPRDRGWNEQYF.

The chain joins TRBV7-2 to TRBJ2-7; 8 bases align to TRBD2. The V gene's germline CDR1 is SGHTA and CDR2 FQGNSA. V shed 4 bases, J shed 2 bases, and the junction held 1 base outside the gene matches. This CDR3 region has 13 residues. The CDR3 protein is CASSSGLAYEQYF. The DNA for the CDR3 is TGTGCCAGCAGCTCGGGACTAGCCTACGAGCAGTACTTC.

The V gene is TRBV18, the J gene TRBJ1-2; D might be TRBD1 (6 bases). Trimming stripped 5 bases from V and 7 bases from J, with 20 bases between. From germline, CDR1 is KGHSH and CDR2 LQKENI. CDR3 size: 15 residues. The DNA of the CDR3 is TGTGCCAGCTCAACTACACAGACAGGAACGGGTGGCTACACCTTC. Protein sequence: CASSTTQTGTGGYTF. Supplemented by reference TRBV18 and TRBJ1-2, the full variable domain reads NAGVMQNPRHLVRRRGQEARLRCSPMKGHSHVYWYRQLPEEGLKFMVYLQKENIIDESGMPKERFSAEFPKEGPSILRIQQVVRGDSAAYFCASSTTQTGTGGYTFGSGTRLTVV.

DNA for the CDR3: TGTGCCAGCAGCCAAGGAGCAGGGTACAATTCACCCCTCCACTTT. As protein: CASSQGAGYNSPLHF. The chain combines TRBV14 with TRBJ1-6; weak D call: TRBD1 (5 bases). Germline V gives CDR1 SGHDN, CDR2 FVKESK. The V end lost 1 base, the J end lost 7 bases, and 11 bases lay between the germline ends. The CDR3 extends over 15 amino acids.

The rearrangement joins TRBV6-5 to TRBJ1-1; 9 nucleotides line up with TRBD1. V dropped 4 bases and J dropped 4; count of bases not matched to a gene: 4. The CDR3 runs 14 residues. CDR1 is MNHEY, CDR2 SVGAGI, per germline. This CDR3 reads CASSSGTGSTEAFF. The CDR3 region has the DNA TGTGCCAGCAGTTCCGGGACAGGGAGCACTGAAGCTTTCTTT.

V usage is TRBV5-4 and J usage is TRBJ2-5; maybe TRBD2 (7 bases). The length of the CDR3 is 15 residues. Germline CDR1 is SGHNT and CDR2 is YYREEE (reference sequence). The ends were cut back, 3 bases at V and 5 bases at J, with 17 bases in the middle. The DNA for the CDR3 is TGTGCCAGCAGCTGGGGCCCGGGGGGCCAGGAGACCCAGTACTTC. Residues: CASSWGPGGQETQYF.

This clone was detected a few times. The chain employs TRBV12-3 or TRBV12-4 and TRBJ2-7, with 7 bases fitting TRBD2. The CDR3 totals 13 residues. With V trimmed by 5 bases and J by 2 bases, 3 bases remained unmatched. DNA of the CDR3: TGTGCCAGCAGTCCCGGGACTACCTACGAGCAGTACTTC. This gives the protein CASSPGTTYEQYF.

The V call is TRBV30, the J call TRBJ2-3, with 13 bases aligning to TRBD2. The CDR3 covers 16 residues. The ends lost 3 bases at V and 1 base at J; junction bases unmatched: 4. CDR1 is GTSNPN and CDR2 is SVGIG in the germline V gene (reference sequence). This CDR3 reads CAWRLAGGPGTDTQYF. CDR3 sequence (DNA): TGTGCCTGGAGACTAGCGGGGGGGCCCGGCACAGATACGCAGTATTTT.

The chain combines TRBV3-1 (or the pseudogene TRBV3-2) with TRBJ2-4; D possibly corresponds to TRBD2 (7 bases). Trimming left V 9 bases short and J 6 bases short, with 21 bases between. The CDR3 is 15 amino acids. Germline V gene lookup returns CDR1 LGHDT and CDR2 YNNKEL (reference sequence). CDR3 amino acids: CARTGPRGPGNIQYF. The CDR3 nucleotides are TGTGCCAGGACTGGCCCGCGGGGGCCGGGAAACATTCAGTACTTC.

V gene TRBV29-1 combines with J gene TRBJ2-7; D is perhaps TRBD2 (6 bases). The germline V gene has CDR1 SQVTM and CDR2 ANQGSEA. The CDR3 runs 13 residues. The V end lost 1 base, the J end lost 2 bases, and 9 bases lay between the germline ends. The CDR3 nucleotides are TGCAGCGTTGAAGGTGGGGGGACCTACGAGCAGTACTTC. Its translation: CSVEGGGTYEQYF.

The rearrangement uses TRBV11-2 and TRBJ1-4; 7 nucleotides match TRBD1. Germline V CDR1 and CDR2: SGHAT, FQNNGV. This CDR3 is built from 15 residues. The V and J ends lost 4 bases and 6 bases, in that order; junction bases with no gene match: 8. CDR3 in DNA: TGTGCCAGCAGCTCCCAGGGGGTAAGGGATGAAAAACTGTTTTTT. Translation: CASSSQGVRDEKLFF.

The rearrangement uses TRBV5-4 and TRBJ1-2; D is perhaps TRBD1 (6 bases). The CDR3 spans 13 residues. Per the germline V gene, CDR1 is SGHNT and CDR2 is YYREEE (reference sequence). The ends were cut back, 2 bases at V and 4 bases at J, with 9 bases in the middle. For the CDR3, the DNA is TGTGCCAGCAGCTTACAGGGATCCTATGGCTACACCTTC. Translated, it gives CASSLQGSYGYTF. The full variable domain, completed using reference TRBV5-4 and TRBJ1-2, is ETGVTQSPTHLIKTRGQQVTLRCSSQSGHNTVSWYQQALGQGPQFIFQYYREEENGRGNFPPRFSGLQFPNYSSELNVNALELDDSALYLCASSLQGSYGYTFGSGTRLTVV.

The chain links TRBV5-5 to TRBJ2-2; possible D gene TRBD1, 8 bases. Germline values: CDR1 SGHKS, CDR2 YYEKEE (reference sequence). This CDR3 region has 17 residues. V shed 4 bases and J shed 7 bases, with 23 bases lying between them. CDR3 sequence reads: CASSRDRGLINGGELFF. In nucleotides, the CDR3 is TGTGCCAGCAGCCGCGACAGGGGACTAATAAATGGCGGGGAGCTGTTTTTT.